A selection of T cell receptor beta chains follows, all from one sample in a study of blood T cell repertoires in COVID-19. Sequencing was performed with immunoSEQ multiplex PCR; in TCRdb, only in-frame clones are kept and a portion is missing. This table holds fewer than 75,000 clones, more than 75% found once. The sequenced sample was peripheral blood. The receptor source for this set is a human donor in a cohort sampled during active COVID-19. The CDR3 runs from the conserved cysteine through the conserved F or W. Each record gives: D gene, clone size, V gene, J gene, CDR3 length, CDR3 DNA, CDR3 protein. D genes are given only for firm matches. Expanded clones get a size class; other rows say once, few or many, or leave the size out.

NA	NA	TRBV28	TRBJ1-2	16	TGTGCCAGCAGTTGGGTTAACCCAATCGGGATCTATGGCTACACCTTC	CASSWVNPIGIYGYTF
TRBD1	NA	TRBV27	TRBJ1-6	16	TGTGCCAGCAGTTTATCGATGACAGGGTATAATTCACCCCTCCACTTT	CASSLSMTGYNSPLHF
TRBD2	NA	TRBV18	TRBJ2-1	16	TGTGCCAGCTCACCACCGCTAGCGGGAGAGGGAAATGAGCAGTTCTTC	CASSPPLAGEGNEQFF
TRBD1	NA	TRBV19	TRBJ2-7	14	TGTGCCAGTAGTATGGGACAGGGGGCCTACGAGCAGTACTTC	CASSMGQGAYEQYF
TRBD2	NA	TRBV28	TRBJ2-3	17	TGTGCCAGCAGTGCCCCGGGACTAGCGGGGGCCACAGATACGCAGTATTTT	CASSAPGLAGATDTQYF
NA	NA	TRBV4-3	TRBJ2-5	16	TGCGCCAGCAGCCTTGGATTTGGCGGGAACCAAGAGACCCAGTACTTC	CASSLGFGGNQETQYF
TRBD1	NA	TRBV28	TRBJ1-5	15	TGTGCCAGCAGTTTCGCAGGGGGGAGCAATCAGCCCCAGCATTTT	CASSFAGGSNQPQHF
TRBD2	NA	TRBV7-2	TRBJ2-2	16	TGTGCCAGCAGTCGTGAAGCGGGAGTTGACACCGGGGAGCTGTTTTTT	CASSREAGVDTGELFF
TRBD1	NA	TRBV13	TRBJ2-2	15	TGTGCCAGCAGTTTTGACAGGGTGGACACCGGGGAGCTGTTTTTT	CASSFDRVDTGELFF
TRBD2	NA	TRBV3-1/TRBV3-2	TRBJ2-1	16	TGTGCCAGCAGCCAGGGACTAGCGGACGCCTACAATGAGCAGTTCTTC	CASSQGLADAYNEQFF
NA	NA	TRBV5-1	TRBJ2-3	14	TGCGCCAGCAGCTTGAACAGGGCGGTGGATACGCAGTATTTT	CASSLNRAVDTQYF
NA	NA	TRBV23-1	TRBJ1-6	15	TGCGCCAGCAGTATTGACAGATTTTATAATTCACCCCTCCACTTT	CASSIDRFYNSPLHF
NA	NA	TRBV7-9	TRBJ1-4	14	TGTGCCAGCAGCTTAGAGGGGTTAAGCGAAAAACTGTTTTTT	CASSLEGLSEKLFF
NA	once	TRBV5-1	TRBJ2-7	14	TGCGCCAGCAGCTTGGCGGCTCCAGGGTACGAGCAGTACTTC	CASSLAAPGYEQYF
NA	NA	TRBV6-7	TRBJ1-6	15	TGTGCCAGCAGTTACTCGAAACAAGTTAATTCACCCCTCCACTTT	CASSYSKQVNSPLHF
TRBD2	NA	TRBV7-9	TRBJ2-1	19	TGTGCCAGCAGCTTACCCCGGACTAGCGGGCGGAGCTCCTACAATGAGCAGTTCTTC	CASSLPRTSGRSSYNEQFF
TRBD1	NA	TRBV7-9	TRBJ1-3	14	TGTGCCAGCATCCGGGACAGGGCTGGAAACACCATATATTTT	CASIRDRAGNTIYF
TRBD2	NA	TRBV28	TRBJ2-7	15	TGTGCCAGCAGTTCCCCGGGGGGGAATACCTACGAGCAGTACTTC	CASSSPGGNTYEQYF
NA	few	TRBV5-1	TRBJ2-3	15	TGCGCCAGCAGCTTGGACAGGGCTTCCACAGATACGCAGTATTTT	CASSLDRASTDTQYF
NA	NA	TRBV5-1	TRBJ2-3	13	TGCGCCAGCAGCTTGGGGCGCACAGATACGCAGTATTTT	CASSLGRTDTQYF
TRBD2	once	TRBV18	TRBJ2-6	19	TGTGCCAGCTCACCAACTAGCGGGAGAACAACCCCTGGGGCCAACGTCCTGACTTTC	CASSPTSGRTTPGANVLTF
NA	NA	TRBV7-8	TRBJ1-1	14	TGTGCCAGCAGCTTAGGAACCAGAGGGACTGAAGCTTTCTTT	CASSLGTRGTEAFF
NA	NA	TRBV12-3/TRBV12-4	TRBJ2-7	13	TGTGCCAGCAGTTTGTCAGTTAACTACGAGCAGTACTTC	CASSLSVNYEQYF
NA	NA	TRBV4-3	TRBJ2-3	14	TGCGCCAGCAGCCATACCCCGGGCACAGATACGCAGTATTTT	CASSHTPGTDTQYF
NA	NA	TRBV28	TRBJ1-5	14	TGTGCCAGCAGTTTCGACAGACTCAATCAGCCCCAGCATTTT	CASSFDRLNQPQHF
NA	NA	TRBV6-5	TRBJ2-3	14	TGTGCCAGCAGTTACTCTAGCCCGAGCGATACGCAGTATTTT	CASSYSSPSDTQYF